This T cell receptor (beta chain) comes out of a study of cytomegalovirus exposure and HLA in healthy donors. Regarding the study as a whole: Some TCR beta chains (more than 150 of them) were listed as cytomegalovirus-associated.

As to this clone: Antigen: not known.

Vbeta (60) and Jbeta (13) primers were used in the PCR. The assay was immunoSEQ multiplex PCR, and TCRdb's table has in-frame clones only and misses some. The sample has a few hundred thousand clones, 80% seen once. Sequencing was carried out using PBMCs. The TCR comes from a girl aged 2-10 years in good health and CMV-seronegative.

In DNA form, the CDR3 reads TGTGCCAGCAGTCCGGGGTATAATCAGCCCCAGCATTTT. Protein: CASSPGYNQPQHF. The J gene is TRBJ1-5, the V gene TRBV6-5; D is unresolved. The ends were cut back, 5 bases at V and 4 bases at J, with 9 bases in the middle. The CDR3 loop spans 13 amino acids. Per germline, CDR1 MNHEY and CDR2 SVGAGI.